This T cell receptor beta chain appears in the sequencing data of a study of graft-versus-host responses after intestinal transplantation. Study in general: Each recipient received a multivisceral, liver-intestinal, or isolated intestinal graft. Study conclusions and caveats: Among recipient marrow samples, GvH clones were found; some appeared first in ileum or blood.

Of note for this clone: Its antigen remains unknown.

Profiling relied on immunoSEQ multiplex PCR, and the TCRdb table lists in-frame clones only, not all of them. Of more than 70,000 clones in the sample, roughly 90% were seen once. CDR1 is SGHRS and CDR2 is YFSETQ in the germline V gene. The CDR3 spans 14 residues. V was trimmed by 0 bases and J by 1 base, leaving 6 bases between them. The sequence was collected from a human donor who received an intestinal transplant. The starting material was unstimulated CD4+ T cells sorted from spleen or lymph node cells, obtained before intestinal transplant. This rearrangement joins TRBV5-1 to TRBJ2-3; D is unclear. The CDR3, as DNA: TGCGCCAGCAGCTTGGCGGAGCGCACAGATACGCAGTATTTT. This encodes CASSLAERTDTQYF. Combining the CDR3 with reference TRBV5-1 and TRBJ2-3 gives the whole variable domain KAGVTQTPRYLIKTRGQQVTLSCSPISGHRSVSWYQQTPGQGLQFLFEYFSETQRNKGNFPGRFSGRQFSNSRSEMNVSTLELGDSALYLCASSLAERTDTQYFGPGTRLTVL.